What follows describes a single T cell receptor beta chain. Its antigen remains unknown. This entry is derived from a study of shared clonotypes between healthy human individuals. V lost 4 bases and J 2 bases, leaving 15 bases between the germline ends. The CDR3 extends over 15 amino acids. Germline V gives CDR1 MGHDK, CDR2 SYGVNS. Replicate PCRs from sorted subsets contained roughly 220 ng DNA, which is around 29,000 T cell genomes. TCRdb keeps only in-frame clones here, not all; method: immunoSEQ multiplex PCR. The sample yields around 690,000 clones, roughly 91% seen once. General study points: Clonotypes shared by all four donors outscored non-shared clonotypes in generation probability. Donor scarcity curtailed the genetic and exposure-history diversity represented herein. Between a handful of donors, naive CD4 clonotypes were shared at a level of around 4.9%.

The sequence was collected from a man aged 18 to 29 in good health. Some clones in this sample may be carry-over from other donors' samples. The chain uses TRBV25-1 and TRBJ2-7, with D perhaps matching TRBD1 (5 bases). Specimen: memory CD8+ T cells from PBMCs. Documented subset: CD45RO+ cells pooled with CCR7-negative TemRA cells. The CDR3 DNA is TGTGCCAGCAGTGGATTGACAGTGAATGCCTACGAGCAGTACTTC. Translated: CASSGLTVNAYEQYF.